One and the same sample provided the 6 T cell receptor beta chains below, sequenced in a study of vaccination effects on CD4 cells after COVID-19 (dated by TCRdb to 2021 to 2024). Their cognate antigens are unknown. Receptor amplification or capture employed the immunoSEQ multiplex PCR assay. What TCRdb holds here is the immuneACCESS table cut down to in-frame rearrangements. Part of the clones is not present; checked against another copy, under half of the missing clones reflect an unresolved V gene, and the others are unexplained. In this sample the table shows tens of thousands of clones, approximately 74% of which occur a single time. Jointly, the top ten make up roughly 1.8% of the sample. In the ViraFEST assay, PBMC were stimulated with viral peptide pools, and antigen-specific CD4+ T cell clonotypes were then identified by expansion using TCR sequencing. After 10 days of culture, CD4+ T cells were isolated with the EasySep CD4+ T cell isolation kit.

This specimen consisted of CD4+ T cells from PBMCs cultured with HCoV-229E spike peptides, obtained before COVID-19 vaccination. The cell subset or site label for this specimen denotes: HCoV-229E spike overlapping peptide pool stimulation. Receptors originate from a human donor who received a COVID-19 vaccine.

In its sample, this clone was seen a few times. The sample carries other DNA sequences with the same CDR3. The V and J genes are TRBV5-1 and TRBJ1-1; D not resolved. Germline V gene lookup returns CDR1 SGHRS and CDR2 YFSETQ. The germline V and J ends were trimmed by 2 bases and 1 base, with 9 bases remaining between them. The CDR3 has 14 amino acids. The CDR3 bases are TGCGCCAGCAGCTTAACAGTCGGGAACACTGAAGCTTTCTTT. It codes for CASSLTVGNTEAFF.

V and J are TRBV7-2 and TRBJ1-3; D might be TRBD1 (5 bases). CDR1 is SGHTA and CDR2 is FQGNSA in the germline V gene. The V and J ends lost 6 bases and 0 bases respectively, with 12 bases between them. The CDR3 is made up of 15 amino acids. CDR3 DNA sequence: TGTGCCAGCAGGGAAGGGGTTAGCTCTGGAAACACCATATATTTT. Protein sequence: CASREGVSSGNTIYF.

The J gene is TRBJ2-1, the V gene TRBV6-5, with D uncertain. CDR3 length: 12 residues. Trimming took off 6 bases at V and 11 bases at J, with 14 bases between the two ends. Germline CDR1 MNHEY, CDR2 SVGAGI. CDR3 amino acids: CASSPFVGKQFF. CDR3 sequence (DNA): TGTGCCAGCAGCCCATTTGTAGGAAAGCAGTTCTTC.

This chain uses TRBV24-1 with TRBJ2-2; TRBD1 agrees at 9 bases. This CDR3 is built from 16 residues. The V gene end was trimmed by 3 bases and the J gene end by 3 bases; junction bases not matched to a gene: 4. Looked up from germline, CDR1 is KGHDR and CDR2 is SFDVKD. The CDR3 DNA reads TGTGCCACCAGTGATCCCCGACAGGGGGACACCGGGGAGCTGTTTTTT. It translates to CATSDPRQGDTGELFF.

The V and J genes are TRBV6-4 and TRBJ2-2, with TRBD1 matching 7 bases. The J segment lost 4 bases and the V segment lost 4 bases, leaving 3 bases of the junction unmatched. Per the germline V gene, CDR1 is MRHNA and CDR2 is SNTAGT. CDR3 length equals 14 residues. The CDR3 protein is CASSGDRSTGELFF. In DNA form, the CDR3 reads TGTGCCAGCAGTGGGGACAGAAGCACCGGGGAGCTGTTTTTT.

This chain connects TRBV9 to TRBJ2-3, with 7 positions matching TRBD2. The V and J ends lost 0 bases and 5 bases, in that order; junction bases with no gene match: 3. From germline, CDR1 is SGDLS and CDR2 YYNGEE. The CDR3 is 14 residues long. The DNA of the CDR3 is TGTGCCAGCAGCGTAGCTTCGGGGGGAGATACGCAGTATTTT. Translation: CASSVASGGDTQYF.